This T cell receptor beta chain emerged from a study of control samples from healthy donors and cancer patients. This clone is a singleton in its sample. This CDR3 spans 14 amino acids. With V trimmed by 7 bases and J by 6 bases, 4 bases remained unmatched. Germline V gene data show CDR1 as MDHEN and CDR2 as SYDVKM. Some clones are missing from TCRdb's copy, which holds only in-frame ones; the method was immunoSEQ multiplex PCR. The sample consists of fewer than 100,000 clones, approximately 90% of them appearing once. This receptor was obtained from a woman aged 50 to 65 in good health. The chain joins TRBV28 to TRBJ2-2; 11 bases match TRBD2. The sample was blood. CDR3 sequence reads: CASKGLAEAGELFF. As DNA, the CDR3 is TGTGCCAGCAAGGGACTAGCGGAAGCCGGGGAGCTGTTTTTT.